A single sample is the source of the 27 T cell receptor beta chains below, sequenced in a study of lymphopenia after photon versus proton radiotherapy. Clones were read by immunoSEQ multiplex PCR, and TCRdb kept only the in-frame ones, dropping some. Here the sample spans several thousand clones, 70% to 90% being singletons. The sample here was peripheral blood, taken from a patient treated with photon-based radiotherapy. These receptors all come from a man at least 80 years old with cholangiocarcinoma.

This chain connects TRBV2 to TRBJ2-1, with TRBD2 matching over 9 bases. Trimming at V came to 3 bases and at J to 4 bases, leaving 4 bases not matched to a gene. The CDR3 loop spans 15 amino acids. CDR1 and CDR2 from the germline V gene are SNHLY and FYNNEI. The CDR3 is CASSDERGDYNEQFF. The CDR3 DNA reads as TGTGCCAGCAGTGACGAGCGGGGGGATTACAATGAGCAGTTCTTC.

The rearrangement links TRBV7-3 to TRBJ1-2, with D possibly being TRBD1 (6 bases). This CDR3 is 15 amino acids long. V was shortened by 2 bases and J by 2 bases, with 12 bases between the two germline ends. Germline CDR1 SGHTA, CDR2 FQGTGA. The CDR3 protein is CASSLFPGANYGYTF. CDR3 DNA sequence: TGTGCCAGCAGCTTATTTCCGGGGGCCAACTATGGCTACACCTTC.

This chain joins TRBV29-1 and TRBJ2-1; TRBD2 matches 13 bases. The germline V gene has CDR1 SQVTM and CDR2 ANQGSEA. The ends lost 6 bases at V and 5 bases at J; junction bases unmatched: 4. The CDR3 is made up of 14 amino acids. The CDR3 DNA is TGCAGCGTCCTCGGACTAGCGGGGGACAATGAGCAGTTCTTC. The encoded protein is CSVLGLAGDNEQFF.

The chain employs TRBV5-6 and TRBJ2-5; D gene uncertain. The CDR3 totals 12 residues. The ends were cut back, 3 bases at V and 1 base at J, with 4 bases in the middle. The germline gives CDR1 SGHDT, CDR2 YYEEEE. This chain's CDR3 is CASSSFQETQYF. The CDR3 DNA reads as TGTGCCAGCAGCTCCTTCCAAGAGACCCAGTACTTC.

This chain's CDR3 is CASSKGGFGNQPQHF. The DNA for the CDR3 is TGCGCCAGCAGCAAAGGGGGCTTTGGCAATCAGCCCCAGCATTTT. The rearrangement uses TRBV5-1 and TRBJ1-5; 7 nucleotides line up with TRBD1. This CDR3 has 15 amino acids. Germline lookup yields CDR1 SGHRS and CDR2 YFSETQ. With V trimmed by 4 bases and J by 2 bases, 6 bases remained unmatched.

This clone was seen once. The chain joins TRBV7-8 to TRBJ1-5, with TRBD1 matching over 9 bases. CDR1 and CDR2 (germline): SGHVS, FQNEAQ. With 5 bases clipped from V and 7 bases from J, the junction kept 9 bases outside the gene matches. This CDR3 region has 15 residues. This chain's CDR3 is CASSQNRGQGQPQHF. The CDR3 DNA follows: TGTGCCAGCAGCCAGAACAGGGGGCAGGGCCAGCCCCAGCATTTT.

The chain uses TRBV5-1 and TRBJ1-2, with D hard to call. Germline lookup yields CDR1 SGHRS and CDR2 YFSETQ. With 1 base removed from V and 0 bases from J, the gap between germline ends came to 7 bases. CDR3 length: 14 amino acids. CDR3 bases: TGCGCCAGCAGCTTGTTTACCACTAACTATGGCTACACCTTC. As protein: CASSLFTTNYGYTF.

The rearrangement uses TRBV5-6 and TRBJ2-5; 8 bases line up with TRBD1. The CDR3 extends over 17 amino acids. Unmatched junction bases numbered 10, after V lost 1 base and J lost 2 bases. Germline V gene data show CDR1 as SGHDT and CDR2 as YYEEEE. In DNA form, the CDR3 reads TGTGCCAGCAGCTTGTTGAGGGGGGACAGGACACAAGAGACCCAGTACTTC. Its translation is CASSLLRGDRTQETQYF.

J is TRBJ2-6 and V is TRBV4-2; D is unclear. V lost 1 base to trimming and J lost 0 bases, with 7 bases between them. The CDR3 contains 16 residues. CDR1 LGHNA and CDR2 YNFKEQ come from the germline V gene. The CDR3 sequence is CASSQASNSGANVLTF. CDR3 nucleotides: TGTGCCAGCAGCCAAGCCTCAAACTCTGGGGCCAACGTCCTGACTTTC.

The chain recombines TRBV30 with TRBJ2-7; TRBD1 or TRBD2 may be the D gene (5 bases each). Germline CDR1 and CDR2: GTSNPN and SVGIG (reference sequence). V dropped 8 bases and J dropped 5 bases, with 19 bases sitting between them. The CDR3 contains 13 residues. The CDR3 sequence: CALRARGRNEQYF. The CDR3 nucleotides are TGTGCCCTGAGGGCTCGGGGACGGAACGAGCAGTACTTC.

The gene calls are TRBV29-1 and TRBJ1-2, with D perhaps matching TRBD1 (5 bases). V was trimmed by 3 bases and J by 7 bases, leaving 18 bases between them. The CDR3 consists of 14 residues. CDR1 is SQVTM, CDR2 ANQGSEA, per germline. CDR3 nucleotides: TGCAGCGTTGAGAGGGACGGGGCTTGGGGTGGCTACACCTTC. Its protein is CSVERDGAWGGYTF.

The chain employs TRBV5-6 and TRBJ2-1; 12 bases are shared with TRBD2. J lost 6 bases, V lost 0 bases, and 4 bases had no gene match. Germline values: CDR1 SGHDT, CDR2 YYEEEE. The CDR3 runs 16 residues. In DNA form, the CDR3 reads TGTGCCAGCAGCTTGGTCGTGACTAGCGGGGGCAATGAGCAGTTCTTC. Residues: CASSLVVTSGGNEQFF.

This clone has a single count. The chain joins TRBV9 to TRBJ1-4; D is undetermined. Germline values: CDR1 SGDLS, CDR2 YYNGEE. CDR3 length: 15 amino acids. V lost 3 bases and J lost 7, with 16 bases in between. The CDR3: CASSEGASRGEKLFF. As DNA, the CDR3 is TGTGCCAGCAGCGAGGGCGCCAGTCGAGGTGAAAAACTGTTTTTT.

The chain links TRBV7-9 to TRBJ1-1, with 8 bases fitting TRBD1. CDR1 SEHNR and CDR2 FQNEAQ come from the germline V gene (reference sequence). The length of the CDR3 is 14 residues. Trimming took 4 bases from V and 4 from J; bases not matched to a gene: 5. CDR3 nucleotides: TGTGCCAGCAGCTACACAGGGGGTATCACTGAAGCTTTCTTT. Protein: CASSYTGGITEAFF.

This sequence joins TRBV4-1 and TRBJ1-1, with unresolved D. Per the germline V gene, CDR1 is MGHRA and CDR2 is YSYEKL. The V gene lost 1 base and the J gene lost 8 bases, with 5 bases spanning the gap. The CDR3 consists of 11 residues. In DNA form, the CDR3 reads TGCGCCAGCAGCCAAGGCGGAGAAGCTTTCTTT. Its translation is CASSQGGEAFF.

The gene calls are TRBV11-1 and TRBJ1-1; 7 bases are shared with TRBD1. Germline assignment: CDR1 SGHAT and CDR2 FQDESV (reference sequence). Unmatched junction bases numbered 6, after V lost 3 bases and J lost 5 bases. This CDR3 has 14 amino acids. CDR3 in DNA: TGTGCCAGCAGCTTCCCAGGGGGGGTAACTGAAGCTTTCTTT. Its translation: CASSFPGGVTEAFF.

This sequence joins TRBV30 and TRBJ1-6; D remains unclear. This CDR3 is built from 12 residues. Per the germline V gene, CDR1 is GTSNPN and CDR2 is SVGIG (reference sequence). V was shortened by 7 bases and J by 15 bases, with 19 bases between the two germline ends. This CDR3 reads CAYRLTLQVLHF. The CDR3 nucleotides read TGTGCCTACCGTTTGACACTCCAGGTCCTCCACTTT.

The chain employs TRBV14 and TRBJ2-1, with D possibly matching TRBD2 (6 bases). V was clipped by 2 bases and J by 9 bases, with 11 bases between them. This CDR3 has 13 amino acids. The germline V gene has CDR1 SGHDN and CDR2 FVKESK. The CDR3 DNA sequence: TGTGCCAGCAGCCAACGCATGGGGGGTGAGCAGTTCTTC. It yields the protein CASSQRMGGEQFF. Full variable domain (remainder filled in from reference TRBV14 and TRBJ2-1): EAGVTQFPSHSVIEKGQTVTLRCDPISGHDNLYWYRRVMGKEIKFLLHFVKESKQDESGMPNNRFLAERTGGTYSTLKVQPAELEDSGVYFCASSQRMGGEQFFGPGTRLTVL.

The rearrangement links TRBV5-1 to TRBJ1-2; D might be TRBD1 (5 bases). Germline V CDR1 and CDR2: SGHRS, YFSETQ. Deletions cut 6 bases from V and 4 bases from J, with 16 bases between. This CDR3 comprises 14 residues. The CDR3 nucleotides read TGCGCCAGCAACACCCTAGGGGCGGGCTATGGCTACACCTTC. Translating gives CASNTLGAGYGYTF.

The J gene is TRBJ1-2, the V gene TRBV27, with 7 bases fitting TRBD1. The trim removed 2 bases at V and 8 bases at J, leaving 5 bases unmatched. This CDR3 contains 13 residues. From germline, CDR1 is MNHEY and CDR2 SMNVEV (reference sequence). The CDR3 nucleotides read TGTGCCAGCAGTTTAAACAGGGGCTTCGGCTACACCTTC. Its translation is CASSLNRGFGYTF.

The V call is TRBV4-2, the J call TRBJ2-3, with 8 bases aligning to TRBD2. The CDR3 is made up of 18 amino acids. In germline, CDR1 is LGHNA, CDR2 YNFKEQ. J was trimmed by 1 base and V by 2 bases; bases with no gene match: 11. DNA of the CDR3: TGTGCCAGCAGCCAACGGTCTAGGCGAGCGGGGGGCACAGATACGCAGTATTTT. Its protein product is CASSQRSRRAGGTDTQYF.

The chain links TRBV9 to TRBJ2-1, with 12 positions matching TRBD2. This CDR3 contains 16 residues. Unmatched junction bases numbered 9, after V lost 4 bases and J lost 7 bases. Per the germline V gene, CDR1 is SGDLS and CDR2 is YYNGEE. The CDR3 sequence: CASSNSRLAGGNEQFF. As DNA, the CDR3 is TGTGCCAGCAGCAATAGTCGCCTAGCGGGAGGGAATGAGCAGTTCTTC.

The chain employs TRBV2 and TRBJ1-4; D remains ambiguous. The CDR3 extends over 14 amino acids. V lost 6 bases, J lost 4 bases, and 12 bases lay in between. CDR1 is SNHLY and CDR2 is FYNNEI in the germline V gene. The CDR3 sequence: CASSGQVNNEKLFF. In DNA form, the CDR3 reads TGTGCCAGCAGCGGGCAGGTGAATAATGAAAAACTGTTTTTT.

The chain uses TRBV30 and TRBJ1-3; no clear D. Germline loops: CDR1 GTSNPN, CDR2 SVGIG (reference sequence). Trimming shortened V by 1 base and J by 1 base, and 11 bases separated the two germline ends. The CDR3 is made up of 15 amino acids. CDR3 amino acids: CAWSASPGSGNTIYF. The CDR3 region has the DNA TGTGCCTGGAGTGCCTCCCCCGGATCTGGAAACACCATATATTTT.

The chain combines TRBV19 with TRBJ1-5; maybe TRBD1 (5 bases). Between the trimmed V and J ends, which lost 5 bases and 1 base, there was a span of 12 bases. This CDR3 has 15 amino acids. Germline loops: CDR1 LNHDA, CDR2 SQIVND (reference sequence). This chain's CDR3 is CASSSGGWSNQPQHF. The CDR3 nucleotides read TGTGCCAGTAGTTCGGGGGGGTGGAGCAATCAGCCCCAGCATTTT.

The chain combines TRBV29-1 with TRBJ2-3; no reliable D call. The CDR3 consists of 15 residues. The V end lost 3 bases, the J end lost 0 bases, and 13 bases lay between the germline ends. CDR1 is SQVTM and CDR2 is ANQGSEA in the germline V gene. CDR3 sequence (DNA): TGCAGCGTTGAGTGGCGGAGTTCTAGCACAGATACGCAGTATTTT. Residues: CSVEWRSSSTDTQYF.

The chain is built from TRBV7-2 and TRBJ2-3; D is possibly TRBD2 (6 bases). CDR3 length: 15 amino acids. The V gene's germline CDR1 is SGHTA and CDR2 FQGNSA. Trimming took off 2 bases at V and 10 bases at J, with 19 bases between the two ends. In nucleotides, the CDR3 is TGTGCCAGCAGCTTAAATTCCGGGAGCCGGGTGCCGCAGTATTTT. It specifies CASSLNSGSRVPQYF.